What follows describes a single T cell receptor beta chain. The data derive from a study of blood T cell repertoires in COVID-19. Study summary: From the United States, Italy and Spain came samples of acute and convalescent COVID-19.

Original methodology: Reference gene primers were amplified, and this amplification served to estimate nucleated cell counts. Measured with immunoSEQ multiplex PCR; TCRdb has only the in-frame clones, and not every one. The V and J calls and clone size are taken from that table; D and trimming were inferred from the DNA. Of roughly 45,000 clones in the sample, about nine tenths were seen once. The junction had 3 bases not matched to a gene; V was cut back by 2 bases and J by 5 bases. CDR1 and CDR2 from the germline V gene are SGHRS and YFSETQ. The CDR3 sequence is 14 residues long. This TCR came from a man aged 55 to 70 with active COVID-19. The V and J genes are TRBV5-1 and TRBJ2-3; 9 bases agree with TRBD1. The sample taken for sequencing was peripheral blood. This chain's CDR3 is CASSFGQGQDTQYF. The CDR3 DNA follows: TGCGCCAGCAGCTTTGGACAGGGGCAAGATACGCAGTATTTT.